Listed below are T cell receptor beta chains from one sample, sequenced in a study of cytomegalovirus exposure and HLA in healthy donors. Sequenced by immunoSEQ multiplex PCR; TCRdb stores in-frame clones only, minus some. The sample gives some 140,000 clones, roughly 79% of which show up once; 2.8% is in the top ten. The sequencing sample was made of PBMCs. These receptors originate from a man aged 18 to 29 in good health and CMV-seronegative. CDR3s include the opening cysteine and the closing phenylalanine or tryptophan. The D gene is left open where the match is weak. The size entry is marked missing in some rows and otherwise reads once, few, many or a size class.

size	J	D	V	DNA	CDR3
once	TRBJ1-1	.	TRBV13	TGTGCCAGCAGCTTAGAACAGTCAGACGAAGCTTTCTTT	CASSLEQSDEAFF
.	TRBJ2-5	.	TRBV7-9	TGTGCCAGCAGCTTTATCGGGGAAGAGACCCAGTACTTC	CASSFIGEETQYF
.	TRBJ1-2	.	TRBV7-9	TGTGCCAGCAGCTTAGGGACAGCAGATACCGGTGGCTACACCTTC	CASSLGTADTGGYTF
.	TRBJ1-1	.	TRBV9	TGTGCCAGCAGCCCAGGGGTTTACGGGGAGACTGAAGCTTTCTTT	CASSPGVYGETEAFF
once	TRBJ1-6	.	TRBV5-6	TGTGCCAGCACCATCACAGGGATCAATTCACCCCTCCACTTT	CASTITGINSPLHF
.	TRBJ2-6	.	TRBV18	TGTGCCAGCTCACCATCAGAATCTGGGGCCAACGTCCTGACTTTC	CASSPSESGANVLTF
.	TRBJ1-2	TRBD1	TRBV7-9	TGTGCCAGCAGCTTAGCGGGTGGACAGGGAAATGGCTACACCTTC	CASSLAGGQGNGYTF
.	TRBJ2-2	TRBD2	TRBV5-1	TGCGCCAGCAGCGCGAGACTAGCGGGGGGGCCGGACACCGGGGAGCTGTTTTTT	CASSARLAGGPDTGELFF
medium-sized	TRBJ1-2	TRBD1	TRBV5-1	TGCGCCAGCAGGCCACCGGGACAGGGAATAGATGGCTACACCTTC	CASRPPGQGIDGYTF
few	TRBJ2-3	TRBD2	TRBV6-6	TGTGCCAGCAAACGGGGGGGACCCACAGATACGCAGTATTTT	CASKRGGPTDTQYF
.	TRBJ2-1	TRBD1	TRBV19	TGTGCCAGTATCCCGACAGGGGGGAACTACAATGAGCAGTTCTTC	CASIPTGGNYNEQFF
few	TRBJ1-5	.	TRBV10-2	TGCGCCAGCACAGCGTCCTTTAGCAATCAGCCCCAGCATTTT	CASTASFSNQPQHF
.	TRBJ1-2	.	TRBV5-1	TGCGCCAGCAGCGGGGACACCTCTAACTATGGCTACACCTTC	CASSGDTSNYGYTF
.	TRBJ1-1	.	TRBV7-2	TGTGCCAGCAGCTTAGCGCGGGGCGGGGGAGGCACTGAAGCTTTCTTT	CASSLARGGGGTEAFF
.	TRBJ2-7	TRBD2	TRBV5-6	TGTGCCAGCAGCCTCAGCGGGGGGCCTTACGAGCAGTACTTC	CASSLSGGPYEQYF
.	TRBJ1-2	TRBD1	TRBV4-2	TGTGCCAGCAGCCCTCCCGAAGGGGGCGCGGGTGGCTACACCTTC	CASSPPEGGAGGYTF
few	TRBJ1-5	TRBD1	TRBV5-6	TGTGCCAGCAGCCGGGGACAGCGCAATCAGCCCCAGCATTTT	CASSRGQRNQPQHF
few	TRBJ1-5	TRBD1	TRBV30	TGTGCCTGGAGAAACACAGGGGGTAGCAATCAGCCCCAGCATTTT	CAWRNTGGSNQPQHF
.	TRBJ2-3	.	TRBV5-1	TGCGCCAGCAGCTTGCAAGCCCCCACAGATACGCAGTATTTT	CASSLQAPTDTQYF
.	TRBJ2-1	TRBD1	TRBV19	TGTGCCAGTAGCTCCACGGGACAGGGGAGCAATGAGCAGTTCTTC	CASSSTGQGSNEQFF
.	TRBJ1-4	TRBD1	TRBV5-6	TGTGCCAGCAGCTCCCAGGGGGCGCCTAATGAAAAACTGTTTTTT	CASSSQGAPNEKLFF
.	TRBJ2-2	TRBD1	TRBV5-6	TGTGCCAGCAGTTCTACCGACAGGGGATTTGCCGGGGAGCTGTTTTTT	CASSSTDRGFAGELFF
once	TRBJ2-7	.	TRBV18	TGTGCCAGCTCACCAAGTTTAGCGCACTCCGGCGAGCAGTACTTC	CASSPSLAHSGEQYF
once	TRBJ1-1	TRBD1	TRBV5-1	TGCGCCAGCAGCTACGGACAGGGTTCCGGTGAAGCTTTCTTT	CASSYGQGSGEAFF
.	TRBJ2-3	.	TRBV28	TGTGCCAGCAGTTTATTGGGACTTGTCGCAGATACGCAGTATTTT	CASSLLGLVADTQYF
few	TRBJ1-4	.	TRBV7-7	TGTGCTAGCAGCCCGGCGCCAGGGCCCGAAAAACTGTTTTTT	CASSPAPGPEKLFF
.	TRBJ2-3	.	TRBV19	TGTGCCAGTAGCCCCAAAACAGGGAGCACAGATACGCAGTATTTT	CASSPKTGSTDTQYF
.	TRBJ2-5	TRBD1	TRBV7-2	TGTGCCAGCAGCTTAGCGGACAGGGTCGGGGAGACCCAGTACTTC	CASSLADRVGETQYF
.	TRBJ1-2	.	TRBV30	TGTGCCTGGAGTGGGGGGCCCCATGGCTACACCTTC	CAWSGGPHGYTF
once	TRBJ2-1	TRBD2	TRBV11-3	TGTGCCAGCAGCCCTGGACTAGCGGGGAATGAGCAGTTCTTC	CASSPGLAGNEQFF
.	TRBJ1-2	.	TRBV19	TGTGCCAGTAGTTCGGCTAGGAACCTTAACTATGGCTACACCTTC	CASSSARNLNYGYTF
once	TRBJ2-1	.	TRBV18	TGCGCCAGCTCCCATCCACGTAGTAATGAGCAGTTCTTC	CASSHPRSNEQFF
.	TRBJ1-3	.	TRBV7-2	TGTGCCAGCAGCTTAGACGGTGGAGGCACCACCATATATTTT	CASSLDGGGTTIYF
.	TRBJ1-2	TRBD1	TRBV28	TGTGCCAGCAGTCCTACAGGGGGCGCGGTGGTTTACTATGGCTACACCTTC	CASSPTGGAVVYYGYTF
.	TRBJ2-7	.	TRBV25-1	TGTGCCAGTAACCGGGACTGGGGATACGAGCAGTACTTC	CASNRDWGYEQYF
.	TRBJ1-5	TRBD1	TRBV27	TGTGCCAGCAGTTTGTTCGGACAGGGCGATCGGCAGCCCCAGCATTTT	CASSLFGQGDRQPQHF
.	TRBJ2-5	TRBD1	TRBV10-1	TGCGCCAGCAGCGTAGTGGACCAGACAGGGCAGAAGACCCAGTACTTC	CASSVVDQTGQKTQYF
.	TRBJ1-2	.	TRBV29-1	TGCAGCGCCGTGGGGCAGGGGAACAGGAACTATGGCTACACCTTC	CSAVGQGNRNYGYTF
.	TRBJ2-7	TRBD2	TRBV18	TGTGCCAGCTCACCGAAAATTAGCGGGGGATCCTACGAGCAGTACTTC	CASSPKISGGSYEQYF
.	TRBJ1-1	TRBD1	TRBV7-2	TGTGCCAGCAGCTTTCGGGACAGGTTCACTGAAGCTTTCTTT	CASSFRDRFTEAFF
.	TRBJ2-3	.	TRBV2	TGTGCCAGCAGTGAACTGGATACGCAGTATTTT	CASSELDTQYF
.	TRBJ2-1	.	TRBV9	TGTGCCAGCAGCGCACAGTCCTACTCCTACAATGAGCAGTTCTTC	CASSAQSYSYNEQFF
.	TRBJ1-5	.	TRBV4-1	TGCGCCAGCAGCCGGGCCCCGGGAAACAATCAGCCCCAGCATTTT	CASSRAPGNNQPQHF
.	TRBJ1-3	.	TRBV11-2	TGTGCCAGCAGCTTCTTCGGGGCTGGAAACACCATATATTTT	CASSFFGAGNTIYF
.	TRBJ2-5	TRBD1	TRBV4-1	TGCGCCAGCAGCCAAGAGAGGGACAGGGGAGGTGAGACCCAGTACTTC	CASSQERDRGGETQYF
.	TRBJ2-7	.	TRBV7-9	TGTGCCAGCAGCTTAGGAGGGGGTGAGCAGTACTTC	CASSLGGGEQYF
few	TRBJ2-6	TRBD1	TRBV15	TGTGCCACCAGCGTAAGGGGGCCCGGGGCCAACGGCCTGACTTTC	CATSVRGPGANGLTF
.	TRBJ1-3	.	TRBV27	TGTGCCAGCAGTTTATCCCCTTCAGGGAAGTACACCATATATTTT	CASSLSPSGKYTIYF
.	TRBJ2-7	TRBD1	TRBV4-1	TGCGCCAGCAGCCACCAAGCCTTCGACAGGGCCCACGAGCAGTACTTC	CASSHQAFDRAHEQYF
once	TRBJ2-2	TRBD1	TRBV2	TGTGCCAGCAGTGAGACGGCAGGGGGCCCCGGGGAGCTGTTTTTT	CASSETAGGPGELFF
.	TRBJ1-2	.	TRBV28	TGTGCCACCGGACCTGGGGGGAACTATGGCTACACCTTC	CATGPGGNYGYTF